Below, one T cell receptor (beta chain) is given with its context. Its specificity is not known. The use of a sample-barcoded 5' primer and a J-beta primer mix characterized a second PCR of roughly 7 to 12 cycles. TCRdb re-called the 5' RACE reads through MiXCR, storing one row per CDR3 protein. Among about 1.7 million distinct CDR3 sequences listed, roughly 30% were seen once. Germline-derived CDR1 and CDR2 are LNHDA and SQIVND (reference sequence). This CDR3 has 16 amino acids. The V end was cut by 2 bases, the J end by 6 bases, with 18 bases between. This record belongs to a study of blood T cells in healthy people across ages. Overall study findings and caveats: Strong correlation linked observed beta diversity and percent naive T cells.

This TCR came from a woman in her 30s in good health. V is TRBV19 and J is TRBJ2-3, with D perhaps assigned TRBD1 or TRBD2 (5 bases each). The sample consisted of blood. The DNA of the CDR3 is TGTGCCAGTAGTATACGGGCCGGGACCAAGTTGGATACGCAGTATTTT. This translates into CASSIRAGTKLDTQYF.